In its sample, the clone carrying this TCR beta chain was seen once. The entry originates in a study of technical replicates of blood from a few donors. Only in-frame clones appear in the TCRdb table, and some are missing; sequencing was by immunoSEQ multiplex PCR. The sample holds roughly 76,000 clones; around 94% are singletons and the top ten take under 0.3%. Per germline, CDR1 SGHNT and CDR2 YYREEE (reference sequence). The CDR3 spans 15 residues. Trimming cost V 1 base and J 2 bases; bases outside gene matches: 3. The sequencing sample was made of T cells isolated from PBMCs. V and J are TRBV5-4 and TRBJ2-5, with 9 bases fitting TRBD2. This receptor was identified in a human donor in good health. CDR3 DNA sequence: TGTGCCAGCAGCTTGAGCGGGAGGACACAAGAGACCCAGTACTTC. It encodes CASSLSGRTQETQYF.